This TCR beta chain was found in a study of response to subunit inactivated influenza vaccine. Study-wide findings and caveats: Each seasonal flu vaccination may recruit only limited new T cells, authors suggested.

CDR3 length equals 14 residues. CDR1 is SGHTA, CDR2 FQGNSA, per germline. V lost 5 bases, J lost 12 bases, and 10 bases stayed unmatched. TCRdb itself ran the RT-PCR reads through MiXCR, one entry per CDR3 protein. The profile shows more than 550,000 distinct CDR3 sequences, about 11% of them singletons. As concerns this clonotype: What it recognizes is unknown.

These data also formed part of another study, on T cells expressing NK-cell markers. As that study records: Libraries used 5'RACE template switching adding universal primer site and UMIs.

The material sequenced was PBMCs from blood, taken on the day of vaccination. This sequence originates from a man aged 45 to 65 who received an inactivated influenza vaccine. The rearrangement joins TRBV7-2 to TRBJ2-3; the match to TRBD2 covers 11 bases. The CDR3 DNA follows: TGTGCCAGCAGCATTAGCGGGGGGGCCTTCCCCCAGTATTTT. Translated: CASSISGGAFPQYF.